The 21 T cell receptor beta chains listed next were all sequenced from one sample in a study of blood T cells in healthy people across ages. The use of a sample-barcoded 5' primer and a J-beta primer mix characterized a second PCR of roughly 6 to 11 cycles. Each CDR3 protein is one row after TCRdb ran MiXCR on the 5' RACE reads. The sample shows more than 650,000 distinct CDR3 sequences, around half of them seen only once. What was sequenced was blood. Receptors originate from an elderly man in good health.

The V gene is TRBV4-2, the J gene TRBJ1-1; possible D gene TRBD1, 6 bases. This CDR3 contains 12 residues. Germline CDR1 reads LGHNA; CDR2 reads YNFKEQ. As DNA, the CDR3 is TGTGCTTCCGGGAGACAGGCCACTGAAGCTTTCTTT. Protein product: CASGRQATEAFF.

The chain uses TRBV2 and TRBJ2-2, with 10 bases that match TRBD1. Germline CDR1 reads SNHLY; CDR2 reads FYNNEI. The CDR3 is made up of 16 amino acids. V shed 6 bases, J shed 3 bases, and the junction held 7 bases outside the gene matches. The CDR3 protein is CASRRQGAGDTGELFF. The DNA for the CDR3 is TGTGCCAGCAGGAGACAGGGGGCTGGGGACACCGGGGAGCTGTTTTTT.

This clonotype has a handful of counts. The chain employs TRBV25-1 and TRBJ2-3, with D perhaps TRBD1 or TRBD2 (5 bases each). Looked up from germline, CDR1 is MGHDK and CDR2 is SYGVNS. With 5 bases removed from V and 5 bases from J, the gap between germline ends came to 20 bases. The CDR3 loop spans 16 amino acids. CDR3 loop: CASSPRTTRGQDTQYF. CDR3 coding DNA: TGTGCCAGCAGTCCCCGAACCACTCGGGGCCAAGATACGCAGTATTTT.

This rearrangement joins TRBV6-5 to TRBJ1-2; no clear D. This CDR3 is 14 amino acids long. The ends were cut back, 6 bases at V and 4 bases at J, with 15 bases in the middle. CDR1 is MNHEY and CDR2 is SVGAGI in the germline V gene. This chain's CDR3 is CASSGLIGGYGYTF. The CDR3 DNA reads as TGTGCCAGCAGCGGACTCATTGGTGGCTATGGCTACACCTTC.

The V and J genes are TRBV7-2 and TRBJ2-1, with 7 bases fitting TRBD2. The J call is doubtful: the DNA matches TRBJ2-7 better. CDR3 length: 16 amino acids. Germline CDR1 SGHTA, CDR2 FQGNSA. CDR3 protein: CASSPSLAASYNEQYF. CDR3 sequence (DNA): TGTGCCAGCAGCCCCTCCCTAGCGGCGTCCTACAATGAGCAGTACTTC.

This clonotype was recorded many times. The chain combines TRBV2 with TRBJ2-7; maybe TRBD2 (6 bases). Germline values: CDR1 SNHLY, CDR2 FYNNEI. This CDR3 contains 12 residues. Trimming took off 5 bases at V and 3 bases at J, with 8 bases between the two ends. The CDR3 loop is CASSSTSYEQYF. For the CDR3, the DNA is TGTGCCAGCAGTTCGACTAGCTACGAGCAGTACTTC.

In its sample, this clonotype was seen a few times. The chain couples TRBV5-1 to TRBJ2-5; D is unresolved. This CDR3 has 14 amino acids. Germline assignment: CDR1 SGHRS and CDR2 YFSETQ. Deletions cut 4 bases from V and 5 bases from J, with 15 bases between. The CDR3 DNA is TGCGCCAGCAGCCAGTGGACGAGTCATGAGACCCAGTACTTC. It codes for CASSQWTSHETQYF.

The rearrangement links TRBV24-1 to TRBJ2-1; D gene ambiguous. The V end lost 4 bases, the J end lost 4 bases, and 19 bases lay between the germline ends. The CDR3 sequence is 17 residues long. CDR1 is KGHDR and CDR2 is SFDVKD in the germline V gene. CDR3 region: CATSDYGPGSGYNEQFF. Here the CDR3 DNA reads TGTGCCACCAGTGACTACGGACCCGGCTCGGGTTACAATGAGCAGTTCTTC.

This clonotype was seen more than once but under ten times. J is TRBJ2-7 and V is TRBV6-6; TRBD2 aligns across 10 bases. With 2 bases clipped from V and 2 bases from J, the junction kept 3 bases outside the gene matches. CDR3 length: 15 residues. Per the germline V gene, CDR1 is MNHNY and CDR2 is SVGAGI (reference sequence). This CDR3 is CASSYKAGGPYEQYF. CDR3 nucleotide sequence: TGTGCCAGCAGTTACAAAGCGGGAGGGCCCTACGAGCAGTACTTC.

The gene calls are TRBV5-1 and TRBJ2-5, with D tentatively TRBD1 or TRBD2 (5 bases each). The CDR3 totals 13 residues. V lost 4 bases and J 3 bases, leaving 10 bases between the germline ends. The germline CDR1 and CDR2 sequences are SGHRS and YFSETQ. DNA of the CDR3: TGCGCCAGCAGCCGGGGCCTGGAAGAGACCCAGTACTTC. This translates into CASSRGLEETQYF.

The rearrangement joins TRBV27 to TRBJ2-7, with a tentative D call TRBD1 (5 bases). Germline V lookup: CDR1 MNHEY, CDR2 SMNVEV (reference sequence). The ends were cut back, 8 bases at V and 1 base at J, with 12 bases in the middle. The CDR3 length is 13 residues. The CDR3 nucleotides read TGTGCCAGCGCAGGGTTGGAATCCTACGAGCAGTACTTC. Translating it yields CASAGLESYEQYF.

This clonotype has only one observation. The chain uses TRBV27 and TRBJ1-5; perhaps TRBD1 as D (5 bases). Germline V gene sequence: CDR1 MNHEY, CDR2 SMNVEV (reference sequence). The CDR3 length is 15 residues. Between the trimmed V and J ends, which lost 7 bases and 6 bases, there was a span of 19 bases. As DNA, the CDR3 is TGTGCCAGCACTTCCGGCGGGCTGGGGGGTCAGCCCCAGCATTTT. It yields the protein CASTSGGLGGQPQHF.

The chain couples TRBV29-1 to TRBJ2-5, with D perhaps matching TRBD1 or TRBD2 (5 bases each). Deletions cut 6 bases from V and 5 bases from J, with 16 bases between. The CDR3 is 13 amino acids. Germline CDR1 reads SQVTM; CDR2 reads ANQGSEA. CDR3 in DNA: TGCAGCGTCCACGGGGACCTCTGGGAGACCCAGTACTTC. This gives the protein CSVHGDLWETQYF.

The genes are TRBV5-1 and TRBJ1-2; tentative D call: TRBD1 (5 bases). Germline V gives CDR1 SGHRS, CDR2 YFSETQ. The CDR3 length is 14 residues. The V and J ends lost 4 bases and 8 bases respectively, with 18 bases between them. CDR3 protein: CASSPLTEKLGYTF. Written as DNA, the CDR3 is TGCGCCAGCAGCCCGCTGACAGAAAAGTTGGGCTACACCTTC.

The J gene is TRBJ2-7, the V gene TRBV7-9; either TRBD1 or TRBD2 may supply D (5 bases each). The germline V gene has CDR1 SEHNR and CDR2 FQNEAQ (reference sequence). CDR3 length: 15 amino acids. V was shortened by 1 base and J by 3 bases, with 13 bases between the two germline ends. CDR3 amino acids: CASSLGGGVGYEQYF. The CDR3 coding sequence is TGTGCCAGCAGCTTAGGTGGGGGTGTAGGCTACGAGCAGTACTTC. Together with reference TRBV7-9 and TRBJ2-7, the CDR3 gives the full variable domain: DTGVSQNPRHKITKRGQNVTFRCDPISEHNRLYWYRQTLGQGPEFLTYFQNEAQLEKSRLLSDRFSAERPKGSFSTLEIQRTEQGDSAMYLCASSLGGGVGYEQYFGPGTRLTVT.

Points on this clonotype: Germline is not matched at one junction end, which may reflect a read error. The V gene is TRBV3-1, the J gene TRBJ2-5, with 10 bases matching TRBD1. Germline values: CDR1 LGHDT, CDR2 YNNKEL (reference sequence). The CDR3 contains 13 residues. CDR3 DNA: TGTGCCGGCAGCGAAGACAGGGGGCAGCGACAGTACTTC. Amino acid sequence: CAGSEDRGQRQYF.

This chain links TRBV30 with TRBJ1-1, with D possibly matching TRBD1 (6 bases). The CDR3 is 14 amino acids. Germline CDR1 reads GTSNPN; CDR2 reads SVGIG (reference sequence). V was pared by 2 bases and J by 0 bases, with 10 bases between. The CDR3 bases are TGTGCCTGGAGTACAGGGAAAGTGAACACTGAAGCTTTCTTT. Translating gives CAWSTGKVNTEAFF.

The chain carries TRBV4-2 and TRBJ1-4; the D is unclear. The V gene's germline CDR1 is LGHNA and CDR2 YNFKEQ. With 4 bases removed from V and 4 bases from J, the gap between germline ends came to 10 bases. CDR3 length: 14 amino acids. The CDR3 loop reads CASSRPGNNEKLFF. The CDR3 DNA follows: TGTGCCAGCAGCCGTCCCGGCAATAATGAAAAACTGTTTTTT.

CDR3 sequence: CSAISGGYEKLFF. In DNA form, the CDR3 reads TGCAGTGCTATTTCAGGGGGGTATGAAAAACTGTTTTTT. The rearrangement joins TRBV20-1 to TRBJ1-4, with 7 bases matching TRBD1. Trimming at V came to 4 bases and at J to 6 bases, leaving 5 bases not matched to a gene. CDR1 and CDR2 from the germline V gene are DFQATT and SNEGSKA (reference sequence). The CDR3 length is 13 residues.

The V and J genes are TRBV20-1 and TRBJ2-5; a weak D match, TRBD2 (6 bases). This CDR3 comprises 12 residues. Germline CDR1 and CDR2: DFQATT and SNEGSKA (reference sequence). V was cut by 6 bases and J by 11 bases, with 19 bases left in between. CDR3 sequence (DNA): TGCAGTGCCCCGGGACTGTCGGAAGAGCAGTACTTC. It specifies CSAPGLSEEQYF.

Details on this clonotype: One junction end disagrees with the germline gene, perhaps due to a read error. This chain uses TRBV5-1 with TRBJ2-1; 12 bases fit TRBD2. In germline, CDR1 is SGHRS, CDR2 YFSETQ. The CDR3 extends over 16 amino acids. CDR3 coding DNA: TGTGCCAGCAGCTCAGGACTAGCGGGGCCTTACAATGAGCAGTTCTTC. Translation: CASSSGLAGPYNEQFF.